This TCR beta chain is from a study of CD8 T cells in ankylosing spondylitis. CDR1 and CDR2 from the germline V gene are MDHEN and SYDVKM. The CDR3 runs 14 residues. Trimming took 2 bases from V and 3 from J, leaving 10 bases between them. Broader study findings: Clones linked to disease were reported to show significant enrichment in matched ankylosing spondylitis synovial fluid. Prior work had noted some motif variants in reactive arthritis blood and synovial fluid.

This clonotype has just a few counts. Its target is not known. TCRdb passed the 5' RACE reads through MiXCR, listing each CDR3 protein once. This sample has 340,000 or so distinct CDR3 sequences, with around 15% found just once. Sequenced input: blood, either unsorted or a sorted T cell fraction (not recorded which). This chain uses TRBV28 with TRBJ1-2; D is unresolved. The sequence derives from a male donor with ankylosing spondylitis or in good health (not recorded which). The CDR3 DNA reads TGTGCCAGCAGTTTACAAGCCACCCACTATGGCTACACCTTC. Translating gives CASSLQATHYGYTF.